This T cell receptor beta chain was captured in a study of breast tumors, draining lymph nodes, adjacent tissues. Study outcomes and limitations: The data were judged consistent with most tumor T cells coming from lymph node and expanding in tumor. Tumors had less TCR diversity than lymph nodes, more than nontumor tissue.

The lymph nodes were axillary draining lymph nodes from breast cancer patients. TCRdb reprocessed the multiplex PCR reads with MiXCR, giving one entry per CDR3 protein. Among around 190,000 distinct CDR3 sequences listed, about 30% were seen once. This clonotype was counted at least ten times. Its antigen is still unknown. Germline assignment: CDR1 ENHRY and CDR2 SYGVKD. This CDR3 region has 15 residues. V was pared by 6 bases and J by 6 bases, with 10 bases of the junction left unmatched. This receptor was taken from a female donor with breast cancer. Some clones in this sample may be carry-over from other donors' samples. The genes are TRBV10-3 and TRBJ1-5; the match to TRBD1 covers 8 bases. The sequenced sample was axillary lymph node tissue. The CDR3 loop is CAISSTGVVGQPQHF. DNA for the CDR3: TGTGCCATCAGCTCGACAGGGGTGGTAGGTCAGCCCCAGCATTTT.